This T cell receptor (beta chain) was obtained from a study of T cells in Graves' hyperthyroidism and ophthalmopathy. Study background: It was at initial diagnosis, before any treatment, that peripheral blood was collected.

Amplified TCR beta CDR3 regions derived from RNA transcripts. TCR CDR3 underwent first-round RT-PCR with the HTBI primer set. TCRdb used MiXCR to reprocess the multiplex PCR reads, holding one entry per CDR3 protein. This table has 550,000 to 700,000 distinct CDR3 sequences, 14% to 15% appearing once. This clonotype was seen a few times. The antigen is unknown. The germline V gene has CDR1 MDHEN and CDR2 SYDVKM. The ends were cut back, 4 bases at V and 0 bases at J, with 13 bases in the middle. This CDR3 comprises 16 residues. Points from the study as a whole: Ophthalmopathy, as predicted by the model, came a median roughly 6.5 months after the prediction. Using 13 V-J features, a model discriminated ophthalmopathy from stable hyperthyroidism.

The sequencing sample was made of blood. V usage is TRBV28 and J usage is TRBJ1-5; tentatively, D is TRBD1 (6 bases). This receptor was identified in a woman in her thirties or forties with Graves' ophthalmopathy. CDR3 nucleotide sequence: TGTGCCAGCAGTTGGATTGGGACATTTAGCAATCAGCCCCAGCATTTT. It codes for CASSWIGTFSNQPQHF.